This section outlines one T cell receptor (beta chain) sequence together with its context. Its specificity is not known. This specimen belongs to a study of cytomegalovirus exposure and HLA in healthy donors. Whole-study context: The same platform was used for the 110 or so validation repertoires as for the 600 to 700 first-cohort repertoires, as reported in a later analysis. Study results and limitations: Most TCR sequences were uncommon, yet certain public TCRs appeared in many donors. The classifier reportedly diagnosed cytomegalovirus status with high sensitivity and specificity. Subsequent analysis revealed that first-cohort TCR clusters tended to co-occur in the 120 or so validation repertoires.

The CDR3 contains 13 residues. Germline V gene sequence: CDR1 ENHRY, CDR2 SYGVKD. The trim removed 10 bases at V and 5 bases at J, leaving 7 bases unmatched. The assay was immunoSEQ multiplex PCR, and TCRdb's table has in-frame clones only and misses some. Found here are roughly 150,000 clones, roughly 89% of them singletons; the top ten hold 3.3%. This chain joins TRBV10-3 and TRBJ2-1, with 8 bases that match TRBD2. Material: PBMCs. The receptor comes from a woman aged 18-29 years in good health and CMV-seropositive. DNA for the CDR3: TGTGCCACCTCGGGACTAGATAACAATGAGCAGTTCTTC. It codes for CATSGLDNNEQFF.